This TCR beta chain was captured by sequencing in a study of OX40 agonist ivuxolimab in advanced cancers. On the study more broadly: Participants could have had prior anti-PD-1, anti-PD-L1 or anti-CTLA-4 therapy, and roughly 39% had some. Broader study findings: Among T cells, CD8+ cells averaged more expanded clones than CD4+ cells. CD4+ and CD8+ blood T cells expanded clonally by week 6 at 0.1 to 3.0 mg/kg.

Measured with immunoSEQ multiplex PCR; TCRdb has only the in-frame clones, and not every one. Of roughly 34,000 clones detected, around 80% appear once; the ten largest clones hold under 30%. There are 19 residues in the CDR3. The V gene lost 4 bases and the J gene lost 5 bases, with 26 bases spanning the gap. Germline assignment: CDR1 MNHNS and CDR2 SASEGT. As regards this clone: The antigen is undetermined.

This receptor was taken from an adult with an advanced solid tumor such as melanoma, head and neck, liver or kidney cancer. This material consisted of CD4+ or CD8+ T cells sorted from blood, taken in a trial of the OX40 agonist ivuxolimab. The gene calls are TRBV6-1 and TRBJ2-2; D might be TRBD2 (7 bases). CDR3: CASSGPQGRRGARTGELFF. The CDR3 coding sequence is TGTGCCAGCAGTGGGCCCCAGGGGCGCCGGGGGGCCCGGACCGGGGAGCTGTTTTTT.